This T cell receptor (beta chain) was sequenced for a study of patients and donors after allogeneic stem cell transplantation. MiXCR, run by TCRdb on the RT-PCR reads, gives a single entry per CDR3 protein. The sample gives 800,000 to 1,000,000 distinct CDR3 sequences, roughly 18% of which show up once; under 6.5% is in the top ten. Specimen: blood, either unsorted or a sorted T cell fraction (not recorded which). The TCR originated in a human donor who was either an allogeneic HSCT recipient or a stem cell or donor lymphocyte infusion donor (not recorded which). It is not recorded whose cells these are; they may come from a transplant donor.

CDR3 in amino acids: CASSLRRDGYEQYF. CDR3 bases: TGTGCCAGCAGCTTACGGCGGGACGGCTACGAGCAGTACTTC. This chain uses TRBV7-2 with TRBJ2-7; D might be TRBD2 (6 bases). The CDR3 is 14 amino acids. Trimming took 2 bases from V and 3 from J, leaving 11 bases between them. CDR1 and CDR2 from the germline V gene are SGHTA and FQGNSA.